This TCR beta chain is drawn from a study of blood T cell repertoires in COVID-19. Study overall: Spain, Italy and the United States supplied samples that represented acute and convalescent COVID-19. The cDNA or gDNA used as material had been derived from T cells, B-cell-depleted T cells, or PBMCs.

The CDR3 length is 15 residues. The germline V gene has CDR1 LNHDA and CDR2 SQIVND (reference sequence). V trimming: 4 bases; J trimming: 3 bases; junction bases outside the gene matches: 7. In the authors' workflow: Nucleated cell number was recorded as an estimate derived from reference gene primer amplification. Data came from immunoSEQ multiplex PCR; TCRdb stores just in-frame clones and leaves some out. V and J calls and clone size come straight from that table; D and trimming were deduced from the DNA. The repertoire holds around 300,000 clones, with 70% to 90% as singletons. The chain is built from TRBV19 and TRBJ1-2; 8 bases are shared with TRBD1. The sample taken for sequencing was peripheral blood. The TCR sequence derives from a woman aged 40 to 50 with acute or convalescent COVID-19. CDR3 bases: TGTGCCAGTAGTACCACCAGGGGGCGCGACTATGGCTACACCTTC. Translating gives CASSTTRGRDYGYTF.